These T cell receptor beta chains were read from a single sample in a study of T cell repertoires in cytomegalovirus infection. These TCRs are of unknown antigen specificity. Using its own MiXCR run on the reads, TCRdb lists one record per CDR3 protein. This table has hundreds of thousands of distinct CDR3 sequences, about 39% appearing once. The starting material was cultured PBMCs, obtained from culture after CMV antigen stimulation. The receptors were sampled from a human donor in good health (CMV status not recorded). Some clones in this sample may be carry-over from other donors' samples. Each CDR3 is given without its conserved first and last residue. The D gene is left open where the match is weak.

J gene: TRBJ2-3; D gene: TRBD1; V gene: TRBV7-9; CDR3 protein: ASSRQGYGDTQY
J gene: TRBJ1-1; D gene: .; V gene: TRBV7-9; CDR3 protein: ASTAGLTSGRGRGLEAF
J gene: TRBJ2-3; D gene: TRBD2; V gene: TRBV5-1; CDR3 protein: ASSLASGVRDTQY
J gene: TRBJ1-1; D gene: .; V gene: TRBV7-8; CDR3 protein: ASSLRGRSVTEAF
J gene: TRBJ2-3; D gene: TRBD2; V gene: TRBV24-1; CDR3 protein: ATRWTSGNTQY
J gene: TRBJ2-4; D gene: .; V gene: TRBV28; CDR3 protein: ASTPHLAKNIQY
J gene: TRBJ1-1; D gene: .; V gene: TRBV6-2/TRBV6-3; CDR3 protein: ASSYYGAGQSHTEAF
J gene: TRBJ2-5; D gene: TRBD2; V gene: TRBV11-2; CDR3 protein: ASSLGRTSGSETQY
J gene: TRBJ2-3; D gene: TRBD1; V gene: TRBV7-2; CDR3 protein: ASSYGQGFIDTQY
J gene: TRBJ1-3; D gene: .; V gene: TRBV5-1; CDR3 protein: ASSLVTGSGNTIY
J gene: TRBJ2-5; D gene: TRBD2; V gene: TRBV7-6; CDR3 protein: ASSLESAGVAETQY
J gene: TRBJ1-2; D gene: .; V gene: TRBV7-8; CDR3 protein: ASSLGGTSGDYGYT
J gene: TRBJ2-7; D gene: .; V gene: TRBV7-9; CDR3 protein: ASSPSLGFREQY
J gene: TRBJ2-6; D gene: .; V gene: TRBV6-2/TRBV6-3; CDR3 protein: ASVRTSGANVLT
J gene: TRBJ2-7; D gene: .; V gene: TRBV7-8; CDR3 protein: ASSQYRTDDPRGQY
J gene: TRBJ2-7; D gene: .; V gene: TRBV7-2; CDR3 protein: ASSPLGREQY
J gene: TRBJ1-2; D gene: .; V gene: TRBV6-5; CDR3 protein: ASSYRRASTSGYT
J gene: TRBJ1-6; D gene: .; V gene: TRBV6-5; CDR3 protein: ASSYSSWLPLH
J gene: TRBJ2-1; D gene: TRBD1; V gene: TRBV4-2; CDR3 protein: ASSQSEQGVYEQF
J gene: TRBJ2-5; D gene: .; V gene: TRBV7-6; CDR3 protein: ASSLGMFSFQETQY
J gene: TRBJ2-2; D gene: TRBD1; V gene: TRBV7-9; CDR3 protein: ASSGGQATGELF
J gene: TRBJ1-5; D gene: .; V gene: TRBV12-3/TRBV12-4; CDR3 protein: ASSPLGRNQPQH
J gene: TRBJ2-1; D gene: TRBD2; V gene: TRBV19; CDR3 protein: ASATSGVYNEQF
J gene: TRBJ2-3; D gene: TRBD2; V gene: TRBV7-9; CDR3 protein: ASSSSGFTDTQY